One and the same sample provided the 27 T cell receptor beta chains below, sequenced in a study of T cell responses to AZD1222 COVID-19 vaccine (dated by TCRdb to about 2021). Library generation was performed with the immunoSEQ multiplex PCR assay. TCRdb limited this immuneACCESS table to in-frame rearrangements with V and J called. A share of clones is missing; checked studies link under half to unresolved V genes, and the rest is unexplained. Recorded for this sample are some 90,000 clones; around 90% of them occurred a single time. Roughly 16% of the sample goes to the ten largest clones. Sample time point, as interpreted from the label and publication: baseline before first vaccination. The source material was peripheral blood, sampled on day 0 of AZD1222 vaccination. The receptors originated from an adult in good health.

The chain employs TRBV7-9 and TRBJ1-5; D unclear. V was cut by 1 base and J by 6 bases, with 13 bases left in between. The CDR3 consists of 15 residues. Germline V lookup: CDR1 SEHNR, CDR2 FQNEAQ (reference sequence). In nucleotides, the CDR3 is TGTGCCAGCAGCTTAGATAAGGGTTCCTTTCAGCCCCAGCATTTT. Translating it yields CASSLDKGSFQPQHF.

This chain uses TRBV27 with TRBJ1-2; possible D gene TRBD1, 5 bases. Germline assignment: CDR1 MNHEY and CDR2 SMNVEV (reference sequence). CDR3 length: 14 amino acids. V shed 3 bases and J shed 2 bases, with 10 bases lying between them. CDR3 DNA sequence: TGTGCCAGCAGTTTCCACAGGAAGAACTATGGCTACACCTTC. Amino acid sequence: CASSFHRKNYGYTF.

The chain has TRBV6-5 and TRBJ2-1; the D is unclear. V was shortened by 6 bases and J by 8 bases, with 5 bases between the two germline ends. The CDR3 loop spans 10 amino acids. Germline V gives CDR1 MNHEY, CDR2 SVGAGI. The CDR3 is CASREDEQFF. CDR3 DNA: TGTGCCAGCAGAGAGGATGAGCAGTTCTTC.

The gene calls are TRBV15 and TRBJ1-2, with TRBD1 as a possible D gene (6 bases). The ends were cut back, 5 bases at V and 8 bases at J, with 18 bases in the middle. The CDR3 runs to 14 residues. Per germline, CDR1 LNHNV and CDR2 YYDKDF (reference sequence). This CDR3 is CATSGRGSTGGYTF. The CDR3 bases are TGTGCCACCAGCGGAAGGGGGAGTACAGGCGGCTACACCTTC.

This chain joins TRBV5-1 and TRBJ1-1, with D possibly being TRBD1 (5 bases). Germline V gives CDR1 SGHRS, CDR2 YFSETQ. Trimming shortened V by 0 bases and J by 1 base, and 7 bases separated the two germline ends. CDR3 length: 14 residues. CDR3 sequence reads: CASSLAGGNTEAFF. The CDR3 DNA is TGCGCCAGCAGCTTGGCCGGGGGGAACACTGAAGCTTTCTTT.

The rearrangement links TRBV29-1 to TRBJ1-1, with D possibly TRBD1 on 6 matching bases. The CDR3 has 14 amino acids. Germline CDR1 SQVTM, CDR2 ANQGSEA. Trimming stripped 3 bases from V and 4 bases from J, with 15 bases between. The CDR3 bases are TGCAGCGTTGATTACCTGCGAGGGGGCACTGAAGCTTTCTTT. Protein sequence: CSVDYLRGGTEAFF.

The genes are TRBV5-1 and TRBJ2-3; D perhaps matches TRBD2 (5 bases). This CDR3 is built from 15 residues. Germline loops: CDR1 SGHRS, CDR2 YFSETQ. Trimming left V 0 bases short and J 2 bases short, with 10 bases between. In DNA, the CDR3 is TGCGCCAGCAGCTTGGCGGGGTGGTACACAGATACGCAGTATTTT. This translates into CASSLAGWYTDTQYF.

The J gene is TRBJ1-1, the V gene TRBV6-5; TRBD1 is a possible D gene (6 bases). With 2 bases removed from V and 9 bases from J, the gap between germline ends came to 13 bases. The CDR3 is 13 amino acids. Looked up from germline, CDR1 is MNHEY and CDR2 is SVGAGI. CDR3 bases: TGTGCCAGCAGTTACGGGGCGGGGGCGAAAGCTTTCTTT. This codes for CASSYGAGAKAFF.

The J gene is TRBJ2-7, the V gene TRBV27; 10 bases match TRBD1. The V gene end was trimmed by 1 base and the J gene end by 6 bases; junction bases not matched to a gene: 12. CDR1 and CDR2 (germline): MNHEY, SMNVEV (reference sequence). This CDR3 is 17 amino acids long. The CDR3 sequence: CASSLFRGTGVKVEQYF. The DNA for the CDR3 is TGTGCCAGCAGTTTATTTAGGGGGACAGGGGTCAAGGTCGAGCAGTACTTC.

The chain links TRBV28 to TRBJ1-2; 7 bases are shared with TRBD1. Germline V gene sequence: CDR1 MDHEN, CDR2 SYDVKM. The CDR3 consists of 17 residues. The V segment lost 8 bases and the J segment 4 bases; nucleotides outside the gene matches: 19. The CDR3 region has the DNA TGTGCCAGCTACGTATCCCCAGGACAGGACGGGTCCTATGGCTACACCTTC. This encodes CASYVSPGQDGSYGYTF.

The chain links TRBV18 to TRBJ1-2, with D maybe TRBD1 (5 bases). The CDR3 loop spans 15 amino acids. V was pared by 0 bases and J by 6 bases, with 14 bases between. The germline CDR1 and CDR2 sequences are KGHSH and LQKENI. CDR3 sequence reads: CASSPPGTNLHGYTF. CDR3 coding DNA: TGTGCCAGCTCACCACCTGGGACCAACCTACATGGCTACACCTTC.

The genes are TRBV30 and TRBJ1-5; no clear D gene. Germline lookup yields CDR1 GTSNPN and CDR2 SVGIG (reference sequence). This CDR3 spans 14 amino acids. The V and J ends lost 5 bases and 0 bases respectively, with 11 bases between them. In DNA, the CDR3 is TGTGCCTGGGGAAGGGCCGGTAGCAATCAGCCCCAGCATTTT. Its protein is CAWGRAGSNQPQHF. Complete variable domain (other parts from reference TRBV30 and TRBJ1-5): SQTIHQWPATLVQPVGSPLSLECTVEGTSNPNLYWYRQAAGRGLQLLFYSVGIGQISSEVPQNLSASRPQDRQFILSSKKLLLSDSGFYLCAWGRAGSNQPQHFGDGTRLSIL.

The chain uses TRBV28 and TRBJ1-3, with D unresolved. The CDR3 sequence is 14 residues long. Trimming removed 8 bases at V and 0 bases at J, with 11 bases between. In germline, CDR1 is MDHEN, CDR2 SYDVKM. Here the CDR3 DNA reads TGTGCCAGCTCGGCCACCAGCTCTGGAAACACCATATATTTT. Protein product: CASSATSSGNTIYF. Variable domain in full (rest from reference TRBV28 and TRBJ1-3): DVKVTQSSRYLVKRTGEKVFLECVQDMDHENMFWYRQDPGLGLRLIYFSYDVKMKEKGDIPEGYSVSREKKERFSLILESASTNQTSMYLCASSATSSGNTIYFGEGSWLTVV.

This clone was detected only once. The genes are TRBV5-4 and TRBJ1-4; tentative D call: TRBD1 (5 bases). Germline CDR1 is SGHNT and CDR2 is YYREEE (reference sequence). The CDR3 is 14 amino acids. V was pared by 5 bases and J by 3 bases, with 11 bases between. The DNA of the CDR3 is TGTGCCAGCAGTTCCAGGGCGTCTAATGAAAAACTGTTTTTT. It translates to CASSSRASNEKLFF. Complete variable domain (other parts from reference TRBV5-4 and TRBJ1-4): ETGVTQSPTHLIKTRGQQVTLRCSSQSGHNTVSWYQQALGQGPQFIFQYYREEENGRGNFPPRFSGLQFPNYSSELNVNALELDDSALYLCASSSRASNEKLFFGSGTQLSVL.

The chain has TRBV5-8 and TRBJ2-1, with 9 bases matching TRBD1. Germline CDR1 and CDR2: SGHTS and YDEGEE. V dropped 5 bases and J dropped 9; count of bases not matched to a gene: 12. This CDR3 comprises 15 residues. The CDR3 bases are TGTGCCAGCAGTCCCGGGACAGGGTTAACCCTTGAGCAGTTCTTC. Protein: CASSPGTGLTLEQFF.

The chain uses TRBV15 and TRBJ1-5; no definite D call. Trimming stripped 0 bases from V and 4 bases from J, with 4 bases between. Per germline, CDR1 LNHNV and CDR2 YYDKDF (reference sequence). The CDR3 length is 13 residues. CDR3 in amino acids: CATSRDHNQPQHF. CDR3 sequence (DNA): TGTGCCACCAGCAGAGATCATAATCAGCCCCAGCATTTT.

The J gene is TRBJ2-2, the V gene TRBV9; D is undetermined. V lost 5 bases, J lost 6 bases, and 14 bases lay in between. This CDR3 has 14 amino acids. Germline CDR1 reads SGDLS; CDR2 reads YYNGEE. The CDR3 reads CASSTQWDAGELFF. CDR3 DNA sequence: TGTGCCAGCAGTACTCAGTGGGATGCCGGGGAGCTGTTTTTT.

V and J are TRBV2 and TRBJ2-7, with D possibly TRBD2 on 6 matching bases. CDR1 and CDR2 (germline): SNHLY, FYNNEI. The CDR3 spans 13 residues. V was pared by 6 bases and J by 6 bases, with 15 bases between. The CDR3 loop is CASSKGGNLEQYF. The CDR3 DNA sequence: TGTGCCAGCAGCAAGGGCGGGAACCTCGAGCAGTACTTC.

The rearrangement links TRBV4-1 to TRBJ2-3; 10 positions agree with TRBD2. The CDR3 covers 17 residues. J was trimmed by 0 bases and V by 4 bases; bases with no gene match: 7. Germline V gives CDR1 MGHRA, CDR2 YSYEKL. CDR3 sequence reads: CASSPRTSGTSTDTQYF. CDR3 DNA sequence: TGCGCCAGCAGCCCACGGACTAGCGGAACTAGCACAGATACGCAGTATTTT.

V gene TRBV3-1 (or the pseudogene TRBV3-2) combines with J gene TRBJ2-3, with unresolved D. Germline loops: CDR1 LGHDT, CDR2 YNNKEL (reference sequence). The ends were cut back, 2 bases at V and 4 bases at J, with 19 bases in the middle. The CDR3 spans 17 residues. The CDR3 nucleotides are TGTGCCAGCAGCCAAAGGGTCTTATTGGTTCGTCCAGATACGCAGTATTTT. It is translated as CASSQRVLLVRPDTQYF.

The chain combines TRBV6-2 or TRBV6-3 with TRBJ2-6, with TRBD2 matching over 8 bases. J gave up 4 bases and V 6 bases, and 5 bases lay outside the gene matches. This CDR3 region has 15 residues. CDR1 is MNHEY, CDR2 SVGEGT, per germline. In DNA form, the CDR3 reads TGTGCCAGCAGCCGGGGGGGTTCCGGGGCCAACGTCCTGACTTTC. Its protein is CASSRGGSGANVLTF.

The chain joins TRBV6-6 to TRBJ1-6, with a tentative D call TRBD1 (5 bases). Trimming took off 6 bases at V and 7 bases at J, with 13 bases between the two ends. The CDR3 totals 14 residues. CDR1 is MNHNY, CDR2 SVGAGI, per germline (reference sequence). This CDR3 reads CASSDRGINSPLHF. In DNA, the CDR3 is TGTGCCAGCAGCGACCGGGGGATCAATTCACCCCTCCACTTT.

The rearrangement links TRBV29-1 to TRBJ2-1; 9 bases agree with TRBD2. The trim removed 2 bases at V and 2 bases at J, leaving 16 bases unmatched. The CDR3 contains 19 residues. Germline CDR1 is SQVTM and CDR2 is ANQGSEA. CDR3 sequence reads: CSVERGNSGSLSTYNEQFF. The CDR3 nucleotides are TGCAGCGTTGAAAGGGGAAATAGCGGGAGTCTTAGCACCTACAATGAGCAGTTCTTC.

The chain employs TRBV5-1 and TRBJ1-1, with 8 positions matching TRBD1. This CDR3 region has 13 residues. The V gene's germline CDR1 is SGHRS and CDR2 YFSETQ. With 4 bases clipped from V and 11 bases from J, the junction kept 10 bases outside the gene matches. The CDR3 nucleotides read TGCGCCAGCAGCCAAGGACAGGGAGAGGGGGCTTTCTTT. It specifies CASSQGQGEGAFF.

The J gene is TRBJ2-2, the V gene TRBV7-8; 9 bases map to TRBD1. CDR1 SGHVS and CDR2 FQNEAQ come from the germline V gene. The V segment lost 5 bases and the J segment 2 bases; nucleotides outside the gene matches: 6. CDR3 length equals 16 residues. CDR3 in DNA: TGTGCCAGCAGCAAACACAGGGGGCTTAACACCGGGGAGCTGTTTTTT. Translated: CASSKHRGLNTGELFF.

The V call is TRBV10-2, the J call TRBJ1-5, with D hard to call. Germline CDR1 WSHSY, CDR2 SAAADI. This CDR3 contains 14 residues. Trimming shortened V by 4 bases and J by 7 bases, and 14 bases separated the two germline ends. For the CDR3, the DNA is TGCGCCAGCAGTGTCGGCGCAGCGGGGCAGCCCCAGCATTTT. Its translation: CASSVGAAGQPQHF.

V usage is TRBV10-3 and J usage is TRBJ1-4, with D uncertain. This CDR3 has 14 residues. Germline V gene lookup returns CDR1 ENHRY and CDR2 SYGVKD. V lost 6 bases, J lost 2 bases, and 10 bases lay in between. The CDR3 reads CAIRPGETNEKLFF. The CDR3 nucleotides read TGTGCCATCAGACCCGGGGAGACTAATGAAAAACTGTTTTTT.